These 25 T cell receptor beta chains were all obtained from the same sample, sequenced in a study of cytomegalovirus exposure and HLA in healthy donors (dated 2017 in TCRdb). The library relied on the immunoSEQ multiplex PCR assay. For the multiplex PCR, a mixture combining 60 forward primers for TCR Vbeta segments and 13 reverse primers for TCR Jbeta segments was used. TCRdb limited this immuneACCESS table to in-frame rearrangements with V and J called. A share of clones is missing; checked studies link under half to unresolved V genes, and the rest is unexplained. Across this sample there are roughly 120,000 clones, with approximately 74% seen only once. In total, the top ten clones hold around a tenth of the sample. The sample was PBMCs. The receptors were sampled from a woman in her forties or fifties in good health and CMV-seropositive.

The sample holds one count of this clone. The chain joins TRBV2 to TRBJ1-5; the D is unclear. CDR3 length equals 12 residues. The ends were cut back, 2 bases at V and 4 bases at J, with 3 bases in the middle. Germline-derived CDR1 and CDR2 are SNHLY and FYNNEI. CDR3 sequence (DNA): TGTGCCAGCAGTGAACAAAATCAGCCCCAGCATTTT. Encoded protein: CASSEQNQPQHF.

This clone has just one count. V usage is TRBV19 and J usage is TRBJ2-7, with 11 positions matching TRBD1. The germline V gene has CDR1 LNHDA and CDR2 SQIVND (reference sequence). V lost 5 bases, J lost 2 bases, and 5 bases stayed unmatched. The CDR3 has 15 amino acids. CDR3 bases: TGTGCCAGTAGTCTGGGACAGGGGGGACCCTACGAGCAGTACTTC. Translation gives CASSLGQGGPYEQYF.

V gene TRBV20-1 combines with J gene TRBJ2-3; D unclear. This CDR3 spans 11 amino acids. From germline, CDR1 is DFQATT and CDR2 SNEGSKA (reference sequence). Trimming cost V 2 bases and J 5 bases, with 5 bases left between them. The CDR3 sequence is CSARPGDTQYF. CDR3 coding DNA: TGCAGTGCTAGACCGGGAGATACGCAGTATTTT.

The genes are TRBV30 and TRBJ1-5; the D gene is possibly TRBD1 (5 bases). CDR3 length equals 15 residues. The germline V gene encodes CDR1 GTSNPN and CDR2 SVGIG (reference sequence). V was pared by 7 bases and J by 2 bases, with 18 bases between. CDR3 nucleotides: TGTGCCTCCTCCGCGAGTGCGGGGGGCAATCAGCCCCAGCATTTT. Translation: CASSASAGGNQPQHF.

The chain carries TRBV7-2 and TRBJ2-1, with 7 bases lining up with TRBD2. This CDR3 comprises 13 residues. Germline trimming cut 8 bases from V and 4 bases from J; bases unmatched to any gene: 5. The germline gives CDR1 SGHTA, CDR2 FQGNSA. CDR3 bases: TGTGCCAGCCTAGCGGAGGCTTACAATGAGCAGTTCTTC. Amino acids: CASLAEAYNEQFF.

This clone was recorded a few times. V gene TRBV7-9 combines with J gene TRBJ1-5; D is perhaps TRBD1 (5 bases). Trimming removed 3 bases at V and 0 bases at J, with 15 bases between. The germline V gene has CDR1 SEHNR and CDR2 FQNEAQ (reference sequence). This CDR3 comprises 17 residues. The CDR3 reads CASSFRGTAYSNQPQHF. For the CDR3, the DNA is TGTGCCAGCAGCTTTCGGGGGACCGCTTATAGCAATCAGCCCCAGCATTTT.

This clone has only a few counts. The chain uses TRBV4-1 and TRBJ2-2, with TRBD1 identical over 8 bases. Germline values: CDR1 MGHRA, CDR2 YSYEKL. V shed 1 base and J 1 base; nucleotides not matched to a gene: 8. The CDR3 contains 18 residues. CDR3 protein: CASSQVTGGILNTGELFF. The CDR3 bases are TGCGCCAGCAGCCAAGTTACAGGGGGAATCCTGAACACCGGGGAGCTGTTTTTT.

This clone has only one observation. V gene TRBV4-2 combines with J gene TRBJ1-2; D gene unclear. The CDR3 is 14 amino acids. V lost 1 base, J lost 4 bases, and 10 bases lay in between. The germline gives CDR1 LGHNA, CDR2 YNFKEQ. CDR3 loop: CASSQGGVGYGYTF. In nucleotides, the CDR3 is TGTGCCAGCAGCCAAGGGGGAGTTGGCTATGGCTACACCTTC.

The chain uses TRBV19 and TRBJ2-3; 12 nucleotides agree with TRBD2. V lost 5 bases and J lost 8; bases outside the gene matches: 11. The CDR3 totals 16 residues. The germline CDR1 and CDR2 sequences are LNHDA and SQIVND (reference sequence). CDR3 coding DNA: TGTGCCAGTAGTGCTCCTAGCGGGAGGGACCCCGGTACGCAGTATTTT. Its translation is CASSAPSGRDPGTQYF.

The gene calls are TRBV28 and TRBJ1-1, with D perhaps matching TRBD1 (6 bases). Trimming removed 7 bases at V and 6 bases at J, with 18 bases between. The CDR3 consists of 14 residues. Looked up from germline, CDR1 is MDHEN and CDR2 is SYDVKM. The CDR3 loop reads CASNPRQGRAEAFF. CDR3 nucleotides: TGTGCCAGCAACCCCCGCCAGGGGAGAGCTGAAGCTTTCTTT. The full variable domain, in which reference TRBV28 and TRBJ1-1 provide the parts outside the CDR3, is DVKVTQSSRYLVKRTGEKVFLECVQDMDHENMFWYRQDPGLGLRLIYFSYDVKMKEKGDIPEGYSVSREKKERFSLILESASTNQTSMYLCASNPRQGRAEAFFGQGTRLTVV.

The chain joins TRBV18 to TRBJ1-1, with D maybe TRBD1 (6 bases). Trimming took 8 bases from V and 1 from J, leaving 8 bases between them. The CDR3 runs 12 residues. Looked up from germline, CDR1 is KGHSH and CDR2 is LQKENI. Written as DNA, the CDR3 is TGTGCCAGCCGGGGACAGAACACTGAAGCTTTCTTT. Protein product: CASRGQNTEAFF.

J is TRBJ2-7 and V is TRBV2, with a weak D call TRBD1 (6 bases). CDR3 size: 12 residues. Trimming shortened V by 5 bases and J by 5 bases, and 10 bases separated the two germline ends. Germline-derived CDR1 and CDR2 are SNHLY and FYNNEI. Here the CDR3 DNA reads TGTGCCAGCAGTTGGGGGCGGGACGAGCAGTACTTC. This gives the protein CASSWGRDEQYF.

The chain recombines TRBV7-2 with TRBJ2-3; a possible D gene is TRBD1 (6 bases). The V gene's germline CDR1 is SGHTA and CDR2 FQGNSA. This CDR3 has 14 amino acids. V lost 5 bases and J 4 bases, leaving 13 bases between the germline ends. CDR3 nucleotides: TGTGCCAGCAGCCAACAGGGAAACTCAGATACGCAGTATTTT. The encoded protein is CASSQQGNSDTQYF.

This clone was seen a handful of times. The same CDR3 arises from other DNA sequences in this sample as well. For the CDR3, the DNA is TGTGCCAGCAGCTCTGGACAGGGCGGGAACACTGAAGCTTTCTTT. It codes for CASSSGQGGNTEAFF. The chain has TRBV7-9 and TRBJ1-1, with 8 bases matching TRBD1. The CDR3 runs to 15 residues. CDR1 SEHNR and CDR2 FQNEAQ come from the germline V gene (reference sequence). V was clipped by 4 bases and J by 1 base; unmatched bases: 5.

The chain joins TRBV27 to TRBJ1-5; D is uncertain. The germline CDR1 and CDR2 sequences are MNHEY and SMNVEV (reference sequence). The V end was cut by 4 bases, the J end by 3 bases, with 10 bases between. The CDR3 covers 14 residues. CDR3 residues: CASSSPNSNQPQHF. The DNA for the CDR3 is TGTGCCAGCAGTTCCCCGAACTCCAATCAGCCCCAGCATTTT.

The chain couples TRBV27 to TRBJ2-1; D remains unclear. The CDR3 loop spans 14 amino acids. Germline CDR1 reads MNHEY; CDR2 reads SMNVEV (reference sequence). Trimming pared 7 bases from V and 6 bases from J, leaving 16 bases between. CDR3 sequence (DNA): TGTGCCAGCATGCGGAGTAGAGTAGGCAATGAGCAGTTCTTC. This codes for CASMRSRVGNEQFF.

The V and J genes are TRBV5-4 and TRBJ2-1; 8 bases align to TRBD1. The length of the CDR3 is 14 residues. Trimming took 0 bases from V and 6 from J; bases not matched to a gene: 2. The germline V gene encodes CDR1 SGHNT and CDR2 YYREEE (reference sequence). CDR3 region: CASSLGGQGNEQFF. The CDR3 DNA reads TGTGCCAGCAGCTTGGGCGGACAGGGCAATGAGCAGTTCTTC.

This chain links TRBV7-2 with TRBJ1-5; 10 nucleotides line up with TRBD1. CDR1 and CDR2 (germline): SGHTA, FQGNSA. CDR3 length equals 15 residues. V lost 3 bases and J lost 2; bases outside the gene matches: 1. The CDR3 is CASSFGTGGNQPQHF. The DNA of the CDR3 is TGTGCCAGCAGCTTTGGGACAGGGGGCAATCAGCCCCAGCATTTT.

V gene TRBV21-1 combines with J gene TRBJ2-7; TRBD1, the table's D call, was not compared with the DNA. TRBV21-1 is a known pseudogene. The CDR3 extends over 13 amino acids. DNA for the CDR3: TGTGCCAGCAGCTCTACAGGGAACTACGAGCAGTACTTC. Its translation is CASSSTGNYEQYF.

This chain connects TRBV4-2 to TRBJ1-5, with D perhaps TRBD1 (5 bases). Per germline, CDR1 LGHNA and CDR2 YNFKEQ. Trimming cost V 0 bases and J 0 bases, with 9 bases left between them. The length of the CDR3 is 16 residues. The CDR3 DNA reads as TGTGCCAGCAGCCAAGATGGAGGGGTTAGCAATCAGCCCCAGCATTTT. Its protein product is CASSQDGGVSNQPQHF.

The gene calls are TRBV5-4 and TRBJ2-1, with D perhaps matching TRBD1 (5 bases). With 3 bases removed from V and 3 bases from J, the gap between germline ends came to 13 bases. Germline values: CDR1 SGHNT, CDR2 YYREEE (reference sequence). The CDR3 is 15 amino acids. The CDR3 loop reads CASSSEGVDYNEQFF. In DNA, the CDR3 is TGTGCCAGCAGCTCCGAAGGGGTTGACTACAATGAGCAGTTCTTC.

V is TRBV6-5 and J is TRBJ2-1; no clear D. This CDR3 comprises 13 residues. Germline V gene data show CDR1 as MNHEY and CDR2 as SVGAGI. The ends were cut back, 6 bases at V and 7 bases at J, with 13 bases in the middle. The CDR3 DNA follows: TGTGCCAGCAGCCCCCCTAACGGGAATGAGCAGTTCTTC. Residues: CASSPPNGNEQFF.

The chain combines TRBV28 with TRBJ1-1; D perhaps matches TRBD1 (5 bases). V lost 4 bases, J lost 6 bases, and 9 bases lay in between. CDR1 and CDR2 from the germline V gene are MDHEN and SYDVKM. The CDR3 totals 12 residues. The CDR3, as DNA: TGTGCCAGCAGTTCAGGGTTGTCTGAAGCTTTCTTT. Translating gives CASSSGLSEAFF. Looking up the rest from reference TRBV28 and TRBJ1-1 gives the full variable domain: DVKVTQSSRYLVKRTGEKVFLECVQDMDHENMFWYRQDPGLGLRLIYFSYDVKMKEKGDIPEGYSVSREKKERFSLILESASTNQTSMYLCASSSGLSEAFFGQGTRLTVV.

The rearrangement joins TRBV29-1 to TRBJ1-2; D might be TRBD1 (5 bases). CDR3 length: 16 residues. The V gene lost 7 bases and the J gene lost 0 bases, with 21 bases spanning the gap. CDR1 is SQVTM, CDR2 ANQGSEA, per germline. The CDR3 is CSAMTVYALANYGYTF. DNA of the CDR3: TGCAGCGCCATGACAGTATATGCCCTAGCTAACTATGGCTACACCTTC.

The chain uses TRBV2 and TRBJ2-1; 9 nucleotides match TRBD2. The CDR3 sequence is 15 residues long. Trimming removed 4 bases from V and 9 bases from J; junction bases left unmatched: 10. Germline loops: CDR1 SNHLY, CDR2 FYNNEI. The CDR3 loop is CASSGNLAGSGEQFF. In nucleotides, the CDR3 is TGTGCCAGCAGTGGAAATCTAGCGGGGTCTGGTGAGCAGTTCTTC.